This T cell receptor beta chain stems from a study of blood T cell repertoires in COVID-19. Across the whole study: COVID-19 samples, acute and convalescent, were from the United States, Italy and Spain. T cells, B-cell-depleted T cells, or PBMCs provided the cDNA or gDNA that served as material.

Original processing notes: The authors estimated nucleated cell counts from reference gene primer amplification. Clones were read by immunoSEQ multiplex PCR, and TCRdb kept only the in-frame ones, dropping some. The D gene and trimming were derived from the DNA, and the V and J assignments and clone size from that table. The repertoire holds under 85,000 clones, 88% seen once, with around 7.9% in the top ten. J lost 3 bases, V lost 2 bases, and 5 bases had no gene match. Germline CDR1 GTSNPN, CDR2 SVGIG (reference sequence). The CDR3 is 15 amino acids. The sample consisted of peripheral blood. The receptor was isolated from a man in his sixties or seventies with acute or convalescent COVID-19. This chain uses TRBV30 with TRBJ2-1, with 9 bases that match TRBD2. The CDR3 DNA sequence: TGTGCCTGGAGTTGGCTAGCGGGGTTCTACAATGAGCAGTTCTTC. Its protein product is CAWSWLAGFYNEQFF.